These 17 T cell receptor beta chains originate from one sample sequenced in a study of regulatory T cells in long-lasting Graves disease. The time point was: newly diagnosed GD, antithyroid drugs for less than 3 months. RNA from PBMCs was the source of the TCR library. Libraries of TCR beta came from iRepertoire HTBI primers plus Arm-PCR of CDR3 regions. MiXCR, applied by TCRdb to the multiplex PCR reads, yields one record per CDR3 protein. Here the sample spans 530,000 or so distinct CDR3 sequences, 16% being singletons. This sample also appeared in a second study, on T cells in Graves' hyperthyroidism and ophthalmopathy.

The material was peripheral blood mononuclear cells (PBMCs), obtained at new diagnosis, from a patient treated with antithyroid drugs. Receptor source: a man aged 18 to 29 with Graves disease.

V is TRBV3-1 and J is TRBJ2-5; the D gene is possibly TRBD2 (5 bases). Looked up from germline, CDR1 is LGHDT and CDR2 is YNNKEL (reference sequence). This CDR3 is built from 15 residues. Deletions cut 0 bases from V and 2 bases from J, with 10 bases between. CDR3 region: CASSQDGRRQETQYF. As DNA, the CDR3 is TGTGCCAGCAGCCAAGATGGGCGGAGGCAAGAGACCCAGTACTTC.

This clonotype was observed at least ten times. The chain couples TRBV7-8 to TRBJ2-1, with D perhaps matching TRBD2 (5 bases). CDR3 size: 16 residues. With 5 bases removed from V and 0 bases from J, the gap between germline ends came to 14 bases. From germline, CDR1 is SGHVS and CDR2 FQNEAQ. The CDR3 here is CASSAEGPFSYNEQFF. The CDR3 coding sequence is TGTGCCAGCAGCGCCGAGGGCCCGTTCTCCTACAATGAGCAGTTCTTC.

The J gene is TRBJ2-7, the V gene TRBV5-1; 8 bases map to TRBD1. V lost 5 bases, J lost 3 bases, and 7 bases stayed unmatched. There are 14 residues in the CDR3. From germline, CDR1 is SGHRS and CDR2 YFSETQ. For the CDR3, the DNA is TGCGCCAGCAGTGGACAGGGACGGAGCTACGAGCAGTACTTC. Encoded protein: CASSGQGRSYEQYF.

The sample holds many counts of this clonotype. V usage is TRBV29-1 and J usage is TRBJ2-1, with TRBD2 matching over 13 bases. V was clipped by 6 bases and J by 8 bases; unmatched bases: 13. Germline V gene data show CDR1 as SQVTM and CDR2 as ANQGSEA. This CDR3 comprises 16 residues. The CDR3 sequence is CSVSGLAGEFDHEQFF. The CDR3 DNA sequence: TGCAGCGTCTCCGGACTAGCGGGAGAGTTTGATCATGAGCAGTTCTTC.

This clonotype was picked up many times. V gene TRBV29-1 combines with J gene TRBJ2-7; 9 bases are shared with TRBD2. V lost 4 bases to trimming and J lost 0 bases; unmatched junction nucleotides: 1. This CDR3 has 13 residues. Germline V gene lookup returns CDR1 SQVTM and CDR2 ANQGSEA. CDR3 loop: CSVVTSGSYEQYF. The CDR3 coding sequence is TGCAGCGTTGTGACTAGCGGCTCCTACGAGCAGTACTTC.

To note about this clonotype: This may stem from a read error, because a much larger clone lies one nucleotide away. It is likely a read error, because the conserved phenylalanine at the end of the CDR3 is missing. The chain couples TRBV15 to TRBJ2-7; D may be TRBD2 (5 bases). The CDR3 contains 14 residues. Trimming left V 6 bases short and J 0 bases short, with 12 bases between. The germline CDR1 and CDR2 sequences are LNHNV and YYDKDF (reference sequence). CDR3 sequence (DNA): TGTGCCACCAGTATCAAGCGGAGCTCCTACGAGCAGTACTCC. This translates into CATSIKRSSYEQYS.

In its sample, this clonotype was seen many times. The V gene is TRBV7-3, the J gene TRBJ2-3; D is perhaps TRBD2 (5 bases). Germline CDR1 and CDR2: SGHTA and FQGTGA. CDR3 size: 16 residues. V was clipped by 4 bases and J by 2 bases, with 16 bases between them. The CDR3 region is CASSSPQGLHTDTQYF. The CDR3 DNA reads TGTGCCAGCAGCTCCCCCCAAGGACTTCACACAGATACGCAGTATTTT.

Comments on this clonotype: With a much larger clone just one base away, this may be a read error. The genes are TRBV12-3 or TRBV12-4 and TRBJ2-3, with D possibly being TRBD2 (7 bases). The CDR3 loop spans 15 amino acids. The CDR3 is CASSSGGLITDTQCF. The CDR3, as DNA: TGTGCCAGCAGTTCGGGGGGCCTTATCACAGATACGCAGTGTTTT.

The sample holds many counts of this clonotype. The CDR3 DNA is TGTGCCAGCAGTGCCTCGGGACTAGGACAGTTCTTC. This sequence encodes CASSASGLGQFF. The gene calls are TRBV2 and TRBJ2-1; TRBD2 matches at 8 bases. This CDR3 is built from 12 residues. Trimming at V came to 4 bases and at J to 13 bases, leaving 6 bases not matched to a gene. Germline V gene sequence: CDR1 SNHLY, CDR2 FYNNEI. The variable domain in full, with the rest retrieved from reference TRBV2 and TRBJ2-1, is EPEVTQTPSHQVTQMGQEVILRCVPISNHLYFYWYRQILGQKVEFLVSFYNNEISEKSEIFDDQFSVERPDGSNFTLKIRSTKLEDSAMYFCASSASGLGQFFGPGTRLTVL.

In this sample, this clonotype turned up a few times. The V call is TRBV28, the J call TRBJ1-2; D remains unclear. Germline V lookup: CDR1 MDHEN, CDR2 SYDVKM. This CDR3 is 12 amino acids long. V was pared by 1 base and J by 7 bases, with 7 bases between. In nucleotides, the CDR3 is TGTGCCAGCAGTTTATCTCTGCGTGGCTACACCTTC. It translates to CASSLSLRGYTF.

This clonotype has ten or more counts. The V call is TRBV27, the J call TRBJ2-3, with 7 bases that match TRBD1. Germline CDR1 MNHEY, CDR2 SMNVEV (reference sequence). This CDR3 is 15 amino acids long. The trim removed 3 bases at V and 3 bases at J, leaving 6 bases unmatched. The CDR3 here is CASSLEWDRTDTQYF. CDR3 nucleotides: TGTGCCAGCAGTTTGGAGTGGGACAGAACAGATACGCAGTATTTT.

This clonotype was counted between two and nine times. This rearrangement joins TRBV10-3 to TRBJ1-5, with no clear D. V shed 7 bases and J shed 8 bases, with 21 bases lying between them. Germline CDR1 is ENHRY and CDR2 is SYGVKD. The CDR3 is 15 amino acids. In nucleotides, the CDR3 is TGTGCCATCAAGGACCCTAGCTCCAATAGAGAGCCCCAGCATTTT. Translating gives CAIKDPSSNREPQHF.

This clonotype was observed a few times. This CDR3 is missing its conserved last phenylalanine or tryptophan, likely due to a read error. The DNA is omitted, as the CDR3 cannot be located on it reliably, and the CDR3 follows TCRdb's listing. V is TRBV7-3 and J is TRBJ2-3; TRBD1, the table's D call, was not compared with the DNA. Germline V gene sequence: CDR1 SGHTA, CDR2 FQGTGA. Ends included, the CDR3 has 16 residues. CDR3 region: CASSNKSTGPGGIIGS.

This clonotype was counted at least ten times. Written as DNA, the CDR3 is TGTGCCACACTCGGGGGTCATCCCCAGCATTTT. Residues: CATLGGHPQHF. V and J are TRBV18 and TRBJ1-5; tentatively, D is TRBD1 (5 bases). Germline V gene sequence: CDR1 KGHSH, CDR2 LQKENI. Trimming took off 10 bases at V and 10 bases at J, with 14 bases between the two ends. The CDR3 totals 11 residues.

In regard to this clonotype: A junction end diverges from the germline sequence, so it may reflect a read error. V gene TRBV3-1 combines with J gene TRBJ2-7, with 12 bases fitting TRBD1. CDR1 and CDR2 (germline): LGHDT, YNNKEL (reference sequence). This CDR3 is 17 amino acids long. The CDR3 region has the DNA TGTGCCAGCAGCCGAGGAACCGGGACAGGGGGCGGATACGAGCAGTGCTTC. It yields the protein CASSRGTGTGGGYEQCF.

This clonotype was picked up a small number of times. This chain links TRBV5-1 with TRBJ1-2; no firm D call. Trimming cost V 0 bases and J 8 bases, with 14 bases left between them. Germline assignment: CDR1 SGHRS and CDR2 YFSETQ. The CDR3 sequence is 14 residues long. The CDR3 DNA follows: TGCGCCAGCAGCTTGGAGTTTGGGAGTCAGGGCTACACCTTC. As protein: CASSLEFGSQGYTF.

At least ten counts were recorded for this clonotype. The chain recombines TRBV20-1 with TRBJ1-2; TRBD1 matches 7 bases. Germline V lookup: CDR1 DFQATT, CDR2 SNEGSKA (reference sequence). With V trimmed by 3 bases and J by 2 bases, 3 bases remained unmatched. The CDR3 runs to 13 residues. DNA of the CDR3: TGCAGTGCTAGGAGACAGGGAAACTATGGCTACACCTTC. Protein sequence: CSARRQGNYGYTF.